This T cell receptor beta chain comes out of a study of vaccination and CD4 T cells after COVID-19. Treatment given: approximately nine-day PBMC culture with coronavirus spike peptide pools or control peptides (ViraFEST assay). As to this clonotype: As yet, its antigen is unknown.

Researchers used the Oncomine TCR Beta short-read assay to sequence DNA from cultured CD4+ T cells. Genomic DNA was isolated from cultured CD4+ T cells. Each CDR3 protein is one row after TCRdb ran MiXCR on the PCR reads. This table holds around 21,000 distinct CDR3 sequences, less than 50% found once. The TCR comes from a human donor who had recovered from COVID-19. The material was CD4+ T cells from blood, cultured in vitro, obtained after SARS-CoV-2 vaccination.

The CDR3: CASSFDREQYF. The CDR3 DNA reads as TGTGCCAGTAGCTTCGACAGGGAGCAGTACTTC. The rearrangement links TRBV19 to TRBJ2-7; D is perhaps TRBD1 (6 bases). The CDR3 covers 11 residues. Trimming pared 6 bases from V and 7 bases from J, leaving 10 bases between. Germline CDR1 reads LNHDA; CDR2 reads SQIVND (reference sequence).